Listed below are T cell receptor beta chains from one sample, sequenced in a study of blood T cell repertoires in COVID-19. Some clones are missing from TCRdb's copy, which holds only in-frame ones; the method was immunoSEQ multiplex PCR. The table has 300,000 to 350,000 clones, approximately 91% seen once. The sequenced material came from peripheral blood. Receptors originate from a woman aged 70 to 79 with COVID-19, enrolled during active disease. Each CDR3 is given with its conserved first and last residue. A D gene is named only where the DNA matches it firmly. For some rows the clone size is stated as once, few or many, or as a class when expanded; others skip it.

J: TRBJ2-7
D: TRBD2
V: TRBV27
size: once
DNA: TGTGCCAGCAGTTTATGGGTAGCGGGGGCCCTCTCCTACGAGCAGTACTTC
CDR3: CASSLWVAGALSYEQYF

J: TRBJ1-3
D: TRBD1
V: TRBV6-5
size: .
DNA: TGTGCCAGCAGTTACAGGGGACAGTCCTTTGGAAACACCATATATTTT
CDR3: CASSYRGQSFGNTIYF

J: TRBJ2-5
D: .
V: TRBV7-2
size: once
DNA: TGTGCCAGCAGCCCCACTAATGCGGTCGGGACCCAGTACTTC
CDR3: CASSPTNAVGTQYF

J: TRBJ2-7
D: TRBD2
V: TRBV7-7
size: .
DNA: TGTGCCAGCAGCCCCGGGACTAGCGGGACTGAGCAGTACTTC
CDR3: CASSPGTSGTEQYF

J: TRBJ1-1
D: TRBD1
V: TRBV29-1
size: .
DNA: TGCAGCGTTGAAAGGGGGCTGGGGACTGAAGCTTTCTTT
CDR3: CSVERGLGTEAFF

J: TRBJ2-5
D: .
V: TRBV19
size: few
DNA: TGTGCCAGTAGTGAGCGGTTTCAAGAGACCCAGTACTTC
CDR3: CASSERFQETQYF

J: TRBJ2-3
D: TRBD2
V: TRBV19
size: .
DNA: TGTGCCAGTAGTATCCCGGGGGGGGATACGCAGTATTTT
CDR3: CASSIPGGDTQYF

J: TRBJ2-5
D: .
V: TRBV24-1
size: .
DNA: TGTGCCACCAGTGATGCCCGTGGGGCGCAAGAGACCCAGTACTTC
CDR3: CATSDARGAQETQYF

J: TRBJ2-2
D: TRBD2
V: TRBV6-5
size: once
DNA: TGTGCCAGCAGCCTCTCGCGGGGGGTTCCCGGGGAGCTGTTTTTT
CDR3: CASSLSRGVPGELFF

J: TRBJ1-5
D: .
V: TRBV9
size: .
DNA: TGTGCCAGCAGCGCGGACGGACGGACAAGCAATCAGCCCCAGCATTTT
CDR3: CASSADGRTSNQPQHF

J: TRBJ1-1
D: .
V: TRBV5-4
size: .
DNA: TGTGCCAGCAGCTTGAAGGGAGGGGACACTGAAGCTTTCTTT
CDR3: CASSLKGGDTEAFF

J: TRBJ1-2
D: TRBD1
V: TRBV5-1
size: once
DNA: TGCGCCAGCAGCCCAACCACAGGGGAAGATGGCTACACCTTC
CDR3: CASSPTTGEDGYTF

J: TRBJ1-4
D: .
V: TRBV18
size: once
DNA: TGTGCCAGCTCACAAGGACAGCATAATGAAAAACTGTTTTTT
CDR3: CASSQGQHNEKLFF

J: TRBJ2-7
D: .
V: TRBV29-1
size: few
DNA: TGCAGCGGCAGGACAGAGGCCTACGAGCAGTACTTC
CDR3: CSGRTEAYEQYF

J: TRBJ1-1
D: .
V: TRBV5-1
size: .
DNA: TGCGCCACCGCTTTAGGGGCAGGGGAAGGTGAAGCTTTCTTT
CDR3: CATALGAGEGEAFF

J: TRBJ1-1
D: .
V: TRBV5-4
size: once
DNA: TGTGCCAGCAGCTCTCCCATGACAGGGAACACTGAAGCTTTCTTT
CDR3: CASSSPMTGNTEAFF

J: TRBJ1-1
D: .
V: TRBV18
size: .
DNA: TGTGCCAGCTCACCACATCAGGGGCAAGAAGCTTTCTTT
CDR3: CASSPHQGQEAFF

J: TRBJ1-2
D: .
V: TRBV28
size: .
DNA: TGTGCCAGCAGTCCCGGGACTGAGAGTTCTAACTATGGCTACACCTTC
CDR3: CASSPGTESSNYGYTF

J: TRBJ2-3
D: .
V: TRBV11-3
size: .
DNA: TGTGCCAGCAGCTTATATTTTAACTCGGAGCTGTATTTT
CDR3: CASSLYFNSELYF

J: TRBJ2-5
D: .
V: TRBV18
size: .
DNA: TGTGCCAGCTCACCACCTTTTAGCTCCAGTGGGGAGACCCAGTACTTC
CDR3: CASSPPFSSSGETQYF

J: TRBJ2-5
D: TRBD1
V: TRBV28
size: .
DNA: TGTGCCAGCAGTACCCGGACAGGGGAAGTCAAGACCCAGTACTTC
CDR3: CASSTRTGEVKTQYF

J: TRBJ1-2
D: .
V: TRBV25-1
size: .
DNA: TGTGCCAGCAGTGCGGATGGCTACACCTTC
CDR3: CASSADGYTF

J: TRBJ2-1
D: TRBD2
V: TRBV6-6
size: .
DNA: TGTGCCTGCGGGCGAGCGGGGGGGGCCAATGAGCAGTTCTTC
CDR3: CACGRAGGANEQFF

J: TRBJ1-4
D: TRBD1
V: TRBV28
size: .
DNA: TGTGCCAGCAGTTTAAGTCAAGGGGGCAGACTGTTTTTT
CDR3: CASSLSQGGRLFF

J: TRBJ1-2
D: TRBD1
V: TRBV7-2
size: .
DNA: TGTGCCAGCAGCTTAGCGCCGGGACAGAACTATGGCTACACCTTC
CDR3: CASSLAPGQNYGYTF

J: TRBJ1-1
D: .
V: TRBV18
size: .
DNA: TGTGCCAGCTCACCGTCGCAGGAGAACACTGAAGCTTTCTTT
CDR3: CASSPSQENTEAFF

J: TRBJ2-1
D: TRBD1
V: TRBV12-5
size: .
DNA: TGTGCTAGTGGTGGACAGGGGATCGCTAGTTCCTACAATGAGCAGTTCTTC
CDR3: CASGGQGIASSYNEQFF

J: TRBJ2-1
D: .
V: TRBV30
size: .
DNA: TGTGCCTGGAGCCACACCCACAATGAGCAGTTCTTC
CDR3: CAWSHTHNEQFF